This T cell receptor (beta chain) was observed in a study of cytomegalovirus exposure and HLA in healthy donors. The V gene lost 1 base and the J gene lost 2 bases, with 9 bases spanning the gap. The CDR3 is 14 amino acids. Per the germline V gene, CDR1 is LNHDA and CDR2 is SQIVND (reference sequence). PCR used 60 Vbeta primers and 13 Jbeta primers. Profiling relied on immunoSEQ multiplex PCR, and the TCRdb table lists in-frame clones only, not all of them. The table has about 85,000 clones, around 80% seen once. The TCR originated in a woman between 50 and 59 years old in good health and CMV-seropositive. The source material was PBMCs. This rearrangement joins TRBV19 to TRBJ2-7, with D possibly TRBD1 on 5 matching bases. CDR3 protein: CASSIGSDTYEQYF. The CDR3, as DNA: TGTGCCAGTAGTATAGGTTCGGACACCTACGAGCAGTACTTC.